Sequencing of this T cell receptor (beta chain) was carried out in a study of regulatory T cells in long-lasting Graves disease. The CDR3 is 14 residues long. The germline gives CDR1 SGHAT, CDR2 FQNNGV. V was clipped by 4 bases and J by 4 bases; unmatched bases: 4. Researchers made TCR beta libraries by using iRepertoire HTBI primers and running Arm-PCR on CDR3 regions. MiXCR, run by TCRdb on the multiplex PCR reads, gives a single entry per CDR3 protein. The profile shows about 340,000 distinct CDR3 sequences, about 20% of them singletons. This clonotype was recorded many times. Time point given: persistent/refractory GD, antithyroid drugs over 5 years with positive TRAb. PBMC RNA served as the TCR library source. A volume of 8.5 to 10 milliliters of peripheral blood was collected in EDTA tubes.

The clonotype was recovered from a female donor with Graves disease. V usage is TRBV11-2 and J usage is TRBJ1-2; 9 bases are shared with TRBD1. The sequencing used peripheral blood mononuclear cells (PBMCs), collected when the disease was refractory, from a patient treated with antithyroid drugs. CDR3 region: CASSSGTGTYGYTF. The CDR3 region has the DNA TGTGCCAGCAGCTCCGGGACAGGGACCTATGGCTACACCTTC.